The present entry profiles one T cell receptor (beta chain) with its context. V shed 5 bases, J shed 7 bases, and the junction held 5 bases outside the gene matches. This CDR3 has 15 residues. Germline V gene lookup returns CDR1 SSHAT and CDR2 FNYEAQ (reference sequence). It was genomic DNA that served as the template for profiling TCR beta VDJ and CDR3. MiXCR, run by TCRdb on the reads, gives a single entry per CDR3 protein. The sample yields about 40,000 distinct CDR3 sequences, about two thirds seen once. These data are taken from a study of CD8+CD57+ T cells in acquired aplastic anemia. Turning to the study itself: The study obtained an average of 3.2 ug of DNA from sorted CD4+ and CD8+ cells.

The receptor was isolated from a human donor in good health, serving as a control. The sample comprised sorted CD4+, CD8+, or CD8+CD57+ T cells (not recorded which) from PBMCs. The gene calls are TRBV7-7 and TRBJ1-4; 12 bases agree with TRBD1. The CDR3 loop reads CASSAGTGGFEKLFF. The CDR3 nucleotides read TGTGCCAGCAGCGCAGGGACAGGGGGCTTTGAAAAACTGTTTTTT.